The clone carrying this T cell receptor (beta chain) was seen a few times. The antigen is not known. The time point here: blood at routine non-recurrence follow-up after resection. Unsorted whole RNA from tumor, nontumor lung or frozen PBMC underwent sequencing. V trimming: 3 bases; J trimming: 1 base; junction bases outside the gene matches: 1. The CDR3 has 15 amino acids. The germline gives CDR1 MNHEY, CDR2 SMNVEV (reference sequence). The sample belongs to a study of spatial heterogeneity in lung cancer. Study background: Where present, follow-up PBMC were sequenced a median of roughly 26 months after resection. Study-level results: TCRs found ubiquitously expanded in tumor appeared in blood more at resection than at follow-up.

Carried by each TCR cDNA molecule was a unique molecular identifier. Via MiXCR, TCRdb re-called the 5' RACE reads, giving one row per CDR3 protein. The sample has 95,000 to 120,000 distinct CDR3 sequences; about a tenth are singletons. The sequence came from a female donor with early-stage non-small cell lung cancer. This material consisted of PBMCs, taken at follow-up. The chain combines TRBV27 with TRBJ2-3, with 10 bases aligning to TRBD2. CDR3 nucleotide sequence: TGTGCCAGCAGTTTGCTAGCGGGAGGCACAGATACGCAGTATTTT. Protein: CASSLLAGGTDTQYF.